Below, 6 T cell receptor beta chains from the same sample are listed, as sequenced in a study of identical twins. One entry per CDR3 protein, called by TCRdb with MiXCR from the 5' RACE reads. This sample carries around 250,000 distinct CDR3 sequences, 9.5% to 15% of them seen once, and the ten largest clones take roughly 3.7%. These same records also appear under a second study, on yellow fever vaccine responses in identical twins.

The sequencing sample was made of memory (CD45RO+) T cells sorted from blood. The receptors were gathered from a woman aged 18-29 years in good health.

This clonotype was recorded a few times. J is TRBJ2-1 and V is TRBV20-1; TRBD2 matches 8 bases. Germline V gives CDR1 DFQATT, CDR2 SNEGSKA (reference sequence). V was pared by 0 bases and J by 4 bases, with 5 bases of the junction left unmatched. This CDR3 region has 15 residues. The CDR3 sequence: CSARDIGRAYNEQFF. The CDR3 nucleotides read TGCAGTGCTAGAGATATCGGGAGGGCATACAATGAGCAGTTCTTC.

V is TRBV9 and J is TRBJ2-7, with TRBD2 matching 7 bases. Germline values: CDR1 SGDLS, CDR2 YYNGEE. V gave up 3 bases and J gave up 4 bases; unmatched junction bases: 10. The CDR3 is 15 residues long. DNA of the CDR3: TGTGCCAGCAGCGGTAACCCCGGGACTACTTACGAGCAGTACTTC. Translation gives CASSGNPGTTYEQYF.

The CDR3 coding sequence is TGCAGCGTTGCCCCGGACGGATTTAAAGATACGCAGTATTTT. It translates to CSVAPDGFKDTQYF. The J gene is TRBJ2-3, the V gene TRBV29-1; D remains ambiguous. There are 14 residues in the CDR3. Deletions cut 4 bases from V and 5 bases from J, with 16 bases between. The germline gives CDR1 SQVTM, CDR2 ANQGSEA.

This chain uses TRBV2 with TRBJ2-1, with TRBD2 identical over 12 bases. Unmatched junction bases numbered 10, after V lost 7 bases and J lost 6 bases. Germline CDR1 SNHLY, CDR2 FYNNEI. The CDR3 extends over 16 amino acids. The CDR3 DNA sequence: TGTGCCAGCATCCTCCGACTAGCGGGAGAAAGCAATGAGCAGTTCTTC. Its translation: CASILRLAGESNEQFF.

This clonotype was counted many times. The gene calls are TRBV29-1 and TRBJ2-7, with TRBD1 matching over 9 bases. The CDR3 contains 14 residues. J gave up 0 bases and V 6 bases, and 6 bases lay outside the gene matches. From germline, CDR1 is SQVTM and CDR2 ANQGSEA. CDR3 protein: CSVVRQGVSYEQYF. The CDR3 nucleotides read TGCAGCGTAGTTCGACAGGGGGTCTCCTACGAGCAGTACTTC.

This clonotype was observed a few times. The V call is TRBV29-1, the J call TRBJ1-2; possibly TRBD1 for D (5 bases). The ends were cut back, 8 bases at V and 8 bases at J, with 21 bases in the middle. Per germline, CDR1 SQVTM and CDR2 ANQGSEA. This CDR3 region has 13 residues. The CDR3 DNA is TGCAGCATTGCTCGTGGCAGGGAATACGGCTACACCTTC. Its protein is CSIARGREYGYTF.